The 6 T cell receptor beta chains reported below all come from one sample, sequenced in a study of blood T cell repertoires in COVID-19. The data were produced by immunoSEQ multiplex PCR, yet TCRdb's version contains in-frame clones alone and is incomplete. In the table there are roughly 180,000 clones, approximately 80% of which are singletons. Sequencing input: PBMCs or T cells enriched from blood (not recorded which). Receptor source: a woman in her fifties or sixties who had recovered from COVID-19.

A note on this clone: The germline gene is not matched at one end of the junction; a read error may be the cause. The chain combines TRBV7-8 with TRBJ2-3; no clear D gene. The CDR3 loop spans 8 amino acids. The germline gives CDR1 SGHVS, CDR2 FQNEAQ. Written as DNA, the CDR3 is TGTGCCAGCAGCCCGTATCATTTT. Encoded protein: CASSPYHF.

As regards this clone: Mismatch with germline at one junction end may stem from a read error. For the CDR3, the DNA is TGTGCCAGCAGAGAAGGGGCTCACGGTTCCTACGAGCAGTACTTC. It codes for CASREGAHGSYEQYF. V gene TRBV6-1 combines with J gene TRBJ2-7, with D tentatively TRBD1 (5 bases). Per the germline V gene, CDR1 is MNHNS and CDR2 is SASEGT. There are 15 residues in the CDR3.

DNA for the CDR3: TGTGCCAGCAGCGAGGGGGCTCGCTCCTATAATTCACCCCTCCACTTT. It codes for CASSEGARSYNSPLHF. The genes are TRBV9 and TRBJ1-6, with 7 bases fitting TRBD1. The CDR3 is 16 residues long. Germline-derived CDR1 and CDR2 are SGDLS and YYNGEE. Losses at the gene ends were 3 bases for V and 0 bases for J; bases not matched to a gene: 3.

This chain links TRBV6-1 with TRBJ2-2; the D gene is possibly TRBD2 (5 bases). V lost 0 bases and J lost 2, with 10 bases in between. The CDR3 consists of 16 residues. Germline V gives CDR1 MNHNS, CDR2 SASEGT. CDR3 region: CASSEARVPNTGELFF. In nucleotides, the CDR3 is TGTGCCAGCAGTGAAGCGCGGGTTCCTAACACCGGGGAGCTGTTTTTT.

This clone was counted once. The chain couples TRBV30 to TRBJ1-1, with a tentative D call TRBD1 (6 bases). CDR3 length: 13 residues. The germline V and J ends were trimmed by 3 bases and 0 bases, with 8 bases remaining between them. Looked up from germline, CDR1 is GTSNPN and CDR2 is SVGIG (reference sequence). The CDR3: CAWRGQMNTEAFF. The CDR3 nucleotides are TGTGCCTGGAGGGGACAAATGAACACTGAAGCTTTCTTT.

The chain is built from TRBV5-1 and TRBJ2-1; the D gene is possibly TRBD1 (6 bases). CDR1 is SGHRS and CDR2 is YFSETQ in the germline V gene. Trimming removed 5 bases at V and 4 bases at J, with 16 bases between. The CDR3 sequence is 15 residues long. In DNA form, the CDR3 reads TGCGCCAGCAGGGCCTCAGGGGAGCCGTACAATGAGCAGTTCTTC. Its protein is CASRASGEPYNEQFF. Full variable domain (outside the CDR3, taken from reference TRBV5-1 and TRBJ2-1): KAGVTQTPRYLIKTRGQQVTLSCSPISGHRSVSWYQQTPGQGLQFLFEYFSETQRNKGNFPGRFSGRQFSNSRSEMNVSTLELGDSALYLCASRASGEPYNEQFFGPGTRLTVL.